This section outlines one T cell receptor beta chain sequence together with its context. Its antigen is not identified. V lost 3 bases to trimming and J lost 2 bases, with 8 bases between them. The CDR3 length is 14 residues. From germline, CDR1 is SGHKS and CDR2 YYEKEE (reference sequence). The sample is drawn from a study of cytomegalovirus exposure and HLA in healthy donors. The study, taken as a whole, reports: Data from an earlier analysis indicated that most TCR beta V segments were productive either about 90% or about 30% of the time. With further analysis later on, most CMV-associated TCR beta chains appeared HLA-restricted.

Donors were ostensibly healthy at sampling, although undocumented immune exposures were probable. 13 Jbeta primers and 60 Vbeta primers were used for the PCR. Profiling relied on immunoSEQ multiplex PCR, and the TCRdb table lists in-frame clones only, not all of them. Of 150,000 or so clones in the sample, roughly 85% are singletons; the top ten hold 2% to 2.5%. V usage is TRBV5-5 and J usage is TRBJ1-4; D is perhaps TRBD1 (5 bases). Sequenced: PBMCs. This TCR derives from a man aged 18 to 29 in good health and CMV-seropositive. CDR3 coding DNA: TGTGCCAGCAGCTCTCAGGGTACTAATGAAAAACTGTTTTTT. It yields the protein CASSSQGTNEKLFF.